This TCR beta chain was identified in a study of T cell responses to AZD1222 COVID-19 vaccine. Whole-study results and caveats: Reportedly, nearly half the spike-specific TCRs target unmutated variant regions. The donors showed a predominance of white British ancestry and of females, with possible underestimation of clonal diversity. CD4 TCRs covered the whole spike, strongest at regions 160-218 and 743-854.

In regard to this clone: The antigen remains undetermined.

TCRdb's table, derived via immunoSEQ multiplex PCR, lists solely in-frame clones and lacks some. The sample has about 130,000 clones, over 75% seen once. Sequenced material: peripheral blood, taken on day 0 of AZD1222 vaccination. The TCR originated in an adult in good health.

The CDR3 DNA reads TGTGCCAGCAGCTTAATTTCCGGGGCTGGGGCCAACGTCCTGACTTTC. Protein sequence: CASSLISGAGANVLTF. The chain couples TRBV7-2 to TRBJ2-6; TRBD2 might be the D (5 bases). Germline CDR1 SGHTA, CDR2 FQGNSA. The CDR3 contains 16 residues. V dropped 2 bases and J dropped 2 bases, with 10 bases sitting between them.